This T cell receptor (beta chain) was sequenced for a study of shared clonotypes between healthy human individuals. In the study overall: In total, the donors were a couple of women and a few men aged 18 to 49.

Turning to this clone: Its antigen is currently unknown.

The CDR3 is 14 residues long. Looked up from germline, CDR1 is MDHEN and CDR2 is SYDVKM. The germline V and J ends were trimmed by 7 bases and 7 bases, with 16 bases remaining between them. Deep was the level at which the assay was run. The protocol was immunoSEQ multiplex PCR, while the TCRdb copy is restricted to in-frame clones and leaves out a portion. The table lists some 1.5 million clones, approximately 98% of them singletons. Study findings and constraints: The sole specimen, blood, was sampled, and tissue repertoires likely differ.

The donors, healthy adults who were HIV-negative, had experienced no recent acute infections or vaccinations. Sequenced: naive CD4+ T cells sorted from blood. Subset described: CD45RA+ positively selected. The receptor's source is a man aged 25-45 years in good health. The V and J genes are TRBV28 and TRBJ2-2, with D perhaps TRBD2 (5 bases). CDR3 in amino acids: CASMGGWRYGELFF. The CDR3, as DNA: TGTGCCAGCATGGGCGGGTGGAGGTACGGGGAGCTGTTTTTT.